These 19 T cell receptor beta chains were sequenced from one sample in a study of somatic mutations in cytotoxic T cells in rheumatoid arthritis. Method: immunoSEQ multiplex PCR; TCRdb's copy keeps in-frame clones and lacks some. The table has under 9,500 clones, 80% to 90% seen once; the top ten hold approximately 25%. The sample comprised CD8+ T cells sorted from blood. The receptors derive from a woman in her 70s with rheumatoid arthritis.

This clone appeared a single time. V is TRBV11-3 and J is TRBJ2-7; no clear D gene. V was pared by 6 bases and J by 3 bases, with 6 bases between. CDR1 is SGHNT and CDR2 is YENEEA in the germline V gene. The CDR3 loop spans 11 amino acids. This CDR3 is CASRADYEQYF. The CDR3 DNA follows: TGTGCCAGCAGGGCCGACTACGAGCAGTACTTC.

The chain links TRBV5-1 to TRBJ1-4; D may be TRBD1 (6 bases). This CDR3 comprises 16 residues. The V end lost 2 bases, the J end lost 4 bases, and 15 bases lay between the germline ends. CDR1 is SGHRS, CDR2 YFSETQ, per germline. CDR3 protein: CASSFAVAGVNEKLFF. DNA for the CDR3: TGCGCCAGCAGCTTTGCAGTGGCAGGGGTTAATGAAAAACTGTTTTTT.

V is TRBV13 and J is TRBJ2-3, with 10 bases that match TRBD2. This CDR3 has 17 residues. Germline trimming cut 2 bases from V and 6 bases from J; bases unmatched to any gene: 11. Germline-derived CDR1 and CDR2 are PRHDT and FYEKMQ (reference sequence). DNA for the CDR3: TGTGCCAGCAGCTTATTTTCCAGCGGGGGGGCCGGGGATACGCAGTATTTT. Its translation: CASSLFSSGGAGDTQYF.

This clone appeared a single time. The chain employs TRBV5-6 and TRBJ2-7, with a weak D call TRBD1 (6 bases). The CDR3 has 14 amino acids. Germline lookup yields CDR1 SGHDT and CDR2 YYEEEE. V was shortened by 2 bases and J by 2 bases, with 11 bases between the two germline ends. The CDR3: CASSLGQPPYEQYF. DNA of the CDR3: TGTGCCAGCAGCTTAGGACAGCCACCCTACGAGCAGTACTTC.

This clone was observed a handful of times. The chain carries TRBV21-1 and TRBJ2-1; the table calls TRBD2, which could not be checked here. TRBV21-1 corresponds to a pseudogene. This CDR3 is built from 16 residues. The CDR3 protein is CASSNAAGEDYNEQFF. The DNA of the CDR3 is TGTGCCAGCAGCAACGCAGCGGGAGAAGACTACAATGAGCAGTTCTTC.

The chain is built from TRBV5-6 and TRBJ2-7; D is perhaps TRBD2 (5 bases). The CDR3 is 14 amino acids. Germline CDR1 is SGHDT and CDR2 is YYEEEE. The V end lost 0 bases, the J end lost 3 bases, and 10 bases lay between the germline ends. The CDR3: CASSLATEGYEQYF. CDR3 coding DNA: TGTGCCAGCAGCTTGGCCACAGAGGGCTACGAGCAGTACTTC.

The chain uses TRBV10-3 and TRBJ1-2, with 9 positions matching TRBD1. There are 17 residues in the CDR3. Unmatched junction bases numbered 14, after V lost 6 bases and J lost 3 bases. CDR1 and CDR2 (germline): ENHRY, SYGVKD. The CDR3 DNA sequence: TGTGCCATCAGCCTAAATCCCGGGACAGGGATTGACTATGGCTACACCTTC. It specifies CAISLNPGTGIDYGYTF.

The chain recombines TRBV11-3 with TRBJ2-3, with a possible D match to TRBD2 (5 bases). CDR1 is SGHNT and CDR2 is YENEEA in the germline V gene. V lost 4 bases and J 1 base, leaving 15 bases between the germline ends. The CDR3 covers 16 residues. The DNA for the CDR3 is TGTGCCAGCAGCTACCCCCCATCAGCGGGCACAGATACGCAGTATTTT. It translates to CASSYPPSAGTDTQYF.

V and J are TRBV11-2 and TRBJ1-4; 8 nucleotides match TRBD1. The germline CDR1 and CDR2 sequences are SGHAT and FQNNGV. This CDR3 region has 14 residues. J gave up 3 bases and V 3 bases, and 0 bases lay outside the gene matches. In DNA, the CDR3 is TGTGCCAGCAGCTTGGGACAGGCTAATGAAAAACTGTTTTTT. Translating it yields CASSLGQANEKLFF.

A single count supports this clone. The chain carries TRBV6-5 and TRBJ2-2; TRBD2 aligns across 9 bases. Germline trimming cut 2 bases from V and 5 bases from J; bases unmatched to any gene: 6. This CDR3 contains 16 residues. Germline V gene sequence: CDR1 MNHEY, CDR2 SVGAGI. This CDR3 is CASSYEVSGSTGELFF. The CDR3 DNA is TGTGCCAGCAGTTACGAAGTTAGCGGGAGTACCGGGGAGCTGTTTTTT.

This clone showed up just once. This sequence joins TRBV6-6 and TRBJ1-2; D gene unclear. The CDR3 is 12 amino acids. The V end was cut by 2 bases, the J end by 8 bases, with 9 bases between. Germline assignment: CDR1 MNHNY and CDR2 SVGAGI (reference sequence). The CDR3 nucleotides are TGTGCCAGCAGTTACGGAGTGTGGGGCTACACCTTC. It yields the protein CASSYGVWGYTF.

This clone was picked up a small number of times. This chain connects TRBV4-3 to TRBJ2-2, with TRBD1 as a possible D gene (5 bases). The CDR3 spans 17 residues. Germline CDR1 is LGHNA and CDR2 is YSLEER. The V gene lost 0 bases and the J gene lost 8 bases, with 19 bases spanning the gap. This CDR3 is CASSQDFPAGHWGELFF. The CDR3 DNA sequence: TGCGCCAGCAGCCAAGATTTCCCCGCAGGGCATTGGGGGGAGCTGTTTTTT.

This sequence joins TRBV11-3 and TRBJ2-7; 7 positions agree with TRBD1. The V gene's germline CDR1 is SGHNT and CDR2 YENEEA. The CDR3 is 17 residues long. V lost 0 bases and J lost 3; bases outside the gene matches: 11. Here the CDR3 reads CASSLDSLPAGGYEQYF. The CDR3 region has the DNA TGTGCCAGCAGCTTAGATTCTCTCCCGGCAGGGGGCTACGAGCAGTACTTC.

The chain is built from TRBV9 and TRBJ2-4; a weak D match, TRBD1 (6 bases). The V gene lost 0 bases and the J gene lost 5 bases, with 12 bases spanning the gap. The CDR3 has 15 residues. Looked up from germline, CDR1 is SGDLS and CDR2 is YYNGEE. The chain's CDR3 is CASSVEGVGENIQYF. CDR3 sequence (DNA): TGTGCCAGCAGCGTAGAGGGGGTCGGGGAAAACATTCAGTACTTC.

The rearrangement joins TRBV27 to TRBJ1-2, with a weak D call TRBD1 (6 bases). Trimming cost V 6 bases and J 6 bases, with 17 bases left between them. CDR1 MNHEY and CDR2 SMNVEV come from the germline V gene (reference sequence). The CDR3 covers 14 residues. The CDR3 spells CASSPGDGLNGYTF. As DNA, the CDR3 is TGTGCCAGCAGCCCAGGGGACGGGTTGAATGGCTACACCTTC.

This chain connects TRBV7-6 to TRBJ2-3, with 8 bases aligning to TRBD2. This CDR3 spans 17 amino acids. The junction had 16 bases not matched to a gene; V was cut back by 4 bases and J by 7 bases. Germline-derived CDR1 and CDR2 are SGHVS and FNYEAQ. The CDR3 here is CASSSAVAGWGSNTQYF. CDR3 bases: TGTGCCAGCAGCTCAGCCGTAGCGGGGTGGGGCTCGAATACGCAGTATTTT.

V usage is TRBV5-1 and J usage is TRBJ2-3, with unresolved D. Trimming left V 0 bases short and J 0 bases short, with 11 bases between. CDR3 length equals 16 residues. CDR1 SGHRS and CDR2 YFSETQ come from the germline V gene. CDR3 in DNA: TGCGCCAGCAGCTTGGAGATAGCCCTAAGCACAGATACGCAGTATTTT. It encodes CASSLEIALSTDTQYF.

V and J are TRBV2 and TRBJ1-2; 8 bases agree with TRBD1. V gave up 6 bases and J gave up 4 bases; unmatched junction bases: 22. CDR3 length: 19 amino acids. Germline V gives CDR1 SNHLY, CDR2 FYNNEI. The chain's CDR3 is CASSTLGGQVLHPAYGYTF. The CDR3 bases are TGTGCCAGCAGCACCCTGGGGGGACAGGTCCTCCACCCAGCCTATGGCTACACCTTC.

The chain uses TRBV6-5 and TRBJ2-7, with a tentative D call TRBD2 (6 bases). Trimming pared 0 bases from V and 3 bases from J, leaving 9 bases between. Germline V gives CDR1 MNHEY, CDR2 SVGAGI. The CDR3 totals 14 residues. CDR3 DNA: TGTGCCAGCAGTTACTCGTCCGGGGGCTACGAGCAGTACTTC. As protein: CASSYSSGGYEQYF.